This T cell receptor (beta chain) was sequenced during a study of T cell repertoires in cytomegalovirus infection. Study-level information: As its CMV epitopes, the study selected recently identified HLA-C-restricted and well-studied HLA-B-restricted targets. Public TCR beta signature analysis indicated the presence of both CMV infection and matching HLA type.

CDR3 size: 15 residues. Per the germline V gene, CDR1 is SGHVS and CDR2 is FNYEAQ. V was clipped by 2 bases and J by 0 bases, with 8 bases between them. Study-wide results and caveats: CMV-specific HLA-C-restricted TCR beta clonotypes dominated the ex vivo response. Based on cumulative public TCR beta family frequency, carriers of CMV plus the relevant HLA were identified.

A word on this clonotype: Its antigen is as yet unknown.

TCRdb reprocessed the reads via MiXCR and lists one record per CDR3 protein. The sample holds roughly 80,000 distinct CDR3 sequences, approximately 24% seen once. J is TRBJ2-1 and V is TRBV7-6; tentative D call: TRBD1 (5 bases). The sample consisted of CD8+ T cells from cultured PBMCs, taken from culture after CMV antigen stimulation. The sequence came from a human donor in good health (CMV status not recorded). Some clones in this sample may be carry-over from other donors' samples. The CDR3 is CASSLSQGSYNEQFF. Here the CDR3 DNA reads TGTGCCAGCAGCTTAAGTCAGGGCTCCTACAATGAGCAGTTCTTC.